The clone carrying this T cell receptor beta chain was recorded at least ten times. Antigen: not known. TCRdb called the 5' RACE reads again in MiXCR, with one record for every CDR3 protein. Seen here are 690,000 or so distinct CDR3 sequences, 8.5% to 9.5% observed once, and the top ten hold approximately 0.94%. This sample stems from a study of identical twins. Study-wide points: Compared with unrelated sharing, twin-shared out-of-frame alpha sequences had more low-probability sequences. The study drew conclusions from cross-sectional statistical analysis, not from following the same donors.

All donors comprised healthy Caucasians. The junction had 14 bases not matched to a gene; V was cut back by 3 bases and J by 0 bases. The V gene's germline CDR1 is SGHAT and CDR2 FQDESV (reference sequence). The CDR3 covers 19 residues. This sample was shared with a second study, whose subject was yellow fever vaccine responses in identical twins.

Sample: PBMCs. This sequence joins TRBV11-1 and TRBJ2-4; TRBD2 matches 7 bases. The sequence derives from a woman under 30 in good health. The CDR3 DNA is TGTGCCAGCAGCTTCGGGGGGATCAACAGAATACTAGCCAAAAACATTCAGTACTTC. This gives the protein CASSFGGINRILAKNIQYF. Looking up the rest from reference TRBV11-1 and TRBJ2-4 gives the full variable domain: EAEVAQSPRYKITEKSQAVAFWCDPISGHATLYWYRQILGQGPELLVQFQDESVVDDSQLPKDRFSAERLKGVDSTLKIQPAELGDSAMYLCASSFGGINRILAKNIQYFGAGTRLSVL.